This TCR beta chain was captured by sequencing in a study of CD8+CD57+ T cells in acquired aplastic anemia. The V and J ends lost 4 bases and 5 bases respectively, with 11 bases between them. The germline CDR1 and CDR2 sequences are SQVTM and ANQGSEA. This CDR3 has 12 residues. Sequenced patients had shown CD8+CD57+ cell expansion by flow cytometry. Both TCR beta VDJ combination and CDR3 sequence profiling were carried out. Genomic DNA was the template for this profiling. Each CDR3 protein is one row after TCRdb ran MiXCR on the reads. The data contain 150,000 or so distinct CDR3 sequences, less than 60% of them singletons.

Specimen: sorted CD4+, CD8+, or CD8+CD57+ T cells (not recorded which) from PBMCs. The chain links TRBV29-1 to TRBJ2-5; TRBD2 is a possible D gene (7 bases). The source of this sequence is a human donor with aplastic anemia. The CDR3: CSVVRGGETQYF. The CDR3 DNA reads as TGCAGCGTTGTAAGGGGGGGGGAGACCCAGTACTTC.